Included here is one TCR beta chain sequence, with context. TCR beta CDR3 regions were amplified from RNA. HTBI primers were employed in a first-round RT-PCR of the TCR CDR3. TCRdb redid the calling of the multiplex PCR reads with MiXCR, one entry per CDR3 protein. This sample has roughly 530,000 distinct CDR3 sequences, with roughly a sixth found just once. This record belongs to a study of T cells in Graves' hyperthyroidism and ophthalmopathy. Germline CDR1 is DFQATT and CDR2 is SNEGSKA (reference sequence). The V gene lost 7 bases and the J gene lost 1 base, with 10 bases spanning the gap. The length of the CDR3 is 13 residues.

The rearrangement uses TRBV20-1 and TRBJ2-2; D unresolved. Material for sequencing was blood. The receptor was isolated from a young woman with Graves' ophthalmopathy. CDR3 DNA sequence: TGCAGTGTCAGAGTACTGAACACCGGGGAGCTGTTTTTT. It yields the protein CSVRVLNTGELFF.